This TCR beta chain appears in the sequencing data of a study of technical replicates of blood from a few donors. The CDR3 has 16 amino acids. CDR1 and CDR2 (germline): SGHKS, YYEKEE (reference sequence). Trimming stripped 4 bases from V and 3 bases from J, with 17 bases between. Clones were read by immunoSEQ multiplex PCR, and TCRdb kept only the in-frame ones, dropping some. The sample contains 98,000 or so clones, roughly 95% of which appear only once. The genes are TRBV5-5 and TRBJ1-5, with a possible D match to TRBD1 (5 bases). The sequenced sample was T cells isolated from PBMCs. The origin of this receptor is a human donor in good health. The CDR3 region has the DNA TGTGCCAGCAGCGGGGGACTCCCAGCAATCAATCAGCCCCAGCATTTT. It translates to CASSGGLPAINQPQHF.